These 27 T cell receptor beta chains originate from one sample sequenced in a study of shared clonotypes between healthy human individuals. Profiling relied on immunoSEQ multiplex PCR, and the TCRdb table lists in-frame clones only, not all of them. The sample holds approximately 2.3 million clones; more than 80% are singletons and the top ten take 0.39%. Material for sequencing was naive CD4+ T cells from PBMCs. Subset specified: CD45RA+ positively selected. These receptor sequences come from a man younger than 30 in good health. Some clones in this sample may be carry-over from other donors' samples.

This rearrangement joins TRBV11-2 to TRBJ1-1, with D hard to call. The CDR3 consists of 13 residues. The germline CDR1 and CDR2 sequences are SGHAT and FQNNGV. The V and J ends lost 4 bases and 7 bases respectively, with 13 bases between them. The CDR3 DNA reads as TGTGCCAGCAGCTACGGGCAGGTTTTTGAAGCTTTCTTT. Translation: CASSYGQVFEAFF.

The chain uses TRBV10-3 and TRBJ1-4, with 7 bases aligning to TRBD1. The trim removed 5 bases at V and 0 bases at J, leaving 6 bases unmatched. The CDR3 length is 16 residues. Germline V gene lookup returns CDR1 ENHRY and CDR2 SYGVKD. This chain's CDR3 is CAISQGGTATNEKLFF. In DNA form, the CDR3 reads TGTGCCATCAGTCAGGGCGGGACAGCAACTAATGAAAAACTGTTTTTT.

The CDR3 here is CASSETSGSITDTQYF. CDR3 nucleotides: TGTGCCAGCAGCGAGACTAGCGGGAGTATAACAGATACGCAGTATTTT. The chain has TRBV14 and TRBJ2-3, with 12 bases lining up with TRBD2. The germline gives CDR1 SGHDN, CDR2 FVKESK. The CDR3 length is 16 residues. V shed 5 bases and J 3 bases; nucleotides not matched to a gene: 6.

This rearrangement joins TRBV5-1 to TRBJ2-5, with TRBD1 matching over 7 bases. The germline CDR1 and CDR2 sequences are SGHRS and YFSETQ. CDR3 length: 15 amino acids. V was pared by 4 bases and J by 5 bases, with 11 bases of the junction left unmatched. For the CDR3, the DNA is TGCGCCAGCAGCCCTCAGACAGGGCGTGTGGAGACCCAGTACTTC. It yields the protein CASSPQTGRVETQYF.

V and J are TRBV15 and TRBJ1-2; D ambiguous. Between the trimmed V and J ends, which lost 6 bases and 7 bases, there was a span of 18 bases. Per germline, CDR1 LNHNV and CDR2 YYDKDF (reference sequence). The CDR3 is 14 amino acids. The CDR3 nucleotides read TGTGCCACCAGGTGGCGGTGGCGGGTGGTTGGCTACACCTTC. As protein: CATRWRWRVVGYTF.

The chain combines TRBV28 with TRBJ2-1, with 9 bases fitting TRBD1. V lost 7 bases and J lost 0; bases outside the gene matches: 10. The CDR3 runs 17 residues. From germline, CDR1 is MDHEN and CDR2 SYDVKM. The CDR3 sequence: CASTTGTGPSSYNEQFF. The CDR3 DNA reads TGTGCCAGCACCACGGGGACAGGGCCGAGCTCCTACAATGAGCAGTTCTTC.

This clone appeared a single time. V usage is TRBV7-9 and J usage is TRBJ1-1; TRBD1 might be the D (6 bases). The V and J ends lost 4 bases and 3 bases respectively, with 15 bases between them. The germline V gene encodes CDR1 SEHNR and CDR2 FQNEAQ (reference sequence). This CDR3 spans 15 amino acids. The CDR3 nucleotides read TGTGCCAGCAGCTCAGGCCGGGGGGCGCACACTGAAGCTTTCTTT. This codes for CASSSGRGAHTEAFF. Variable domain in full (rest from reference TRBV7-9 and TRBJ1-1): DTGVSQNPRHKITKRGQNVTFRCDPISEHNRLYWYRQTLGQGPEFLTYFQNEAQLEKSRLLSDRFSAERPKGSFSTLEIQRTEQGDSAMYLCASSSGRGAHTEAFFGQGTRLTVV.

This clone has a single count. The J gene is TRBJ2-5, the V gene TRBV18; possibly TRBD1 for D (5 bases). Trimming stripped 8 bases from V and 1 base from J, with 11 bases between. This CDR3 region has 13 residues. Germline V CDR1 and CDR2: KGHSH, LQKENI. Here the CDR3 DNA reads TGTGCCAGCGCTACAGGTCTCCAAGAGACCCAGTACTTC. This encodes CASATGLQETQYF.

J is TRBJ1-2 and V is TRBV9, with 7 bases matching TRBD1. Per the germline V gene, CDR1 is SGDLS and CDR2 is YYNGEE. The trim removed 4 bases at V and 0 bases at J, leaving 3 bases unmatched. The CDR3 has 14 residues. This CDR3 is CASSSGTANYGYTF. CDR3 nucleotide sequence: TGTGCCAGCAGCTCAGGGACAGCTAACTATGGCTACACCTTC.

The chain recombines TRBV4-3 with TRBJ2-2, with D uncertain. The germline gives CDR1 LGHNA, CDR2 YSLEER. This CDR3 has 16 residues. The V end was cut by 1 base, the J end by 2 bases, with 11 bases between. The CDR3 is CASSQANTLNTGELFF. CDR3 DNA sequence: TGCGCCAGCAGCCAAGCCAACACGCTAAACACCGGGGAGCTGTTTTTT.

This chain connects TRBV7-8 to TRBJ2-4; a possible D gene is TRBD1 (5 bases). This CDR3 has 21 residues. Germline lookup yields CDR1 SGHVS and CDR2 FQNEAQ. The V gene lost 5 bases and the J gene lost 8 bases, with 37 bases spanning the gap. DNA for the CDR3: TGTGCCAGCAGCCCGCGATTAACCCAGGGTCCGTCCGGGCATAAATGGGACATTCAGTACTTC. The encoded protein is CASSPRLTQGPSGHKWDIQYF.

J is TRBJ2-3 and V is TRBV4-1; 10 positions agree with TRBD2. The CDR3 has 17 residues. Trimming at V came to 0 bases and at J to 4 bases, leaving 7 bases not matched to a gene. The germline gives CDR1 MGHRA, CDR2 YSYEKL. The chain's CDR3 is CASSQDRTSGGADTQYF. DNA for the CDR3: TGCGCCAGCAGCCAAGATCGGACTAGCGGAGGTGCAGATACGCAGTATTTT.

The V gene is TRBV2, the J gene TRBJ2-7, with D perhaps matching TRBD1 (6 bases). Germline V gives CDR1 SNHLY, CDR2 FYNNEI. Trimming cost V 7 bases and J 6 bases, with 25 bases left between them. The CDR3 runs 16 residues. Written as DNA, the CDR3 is TGTGCCAGCATCATTACACCATCAGGGGTTGGGAGCGAGCAGTACTTC. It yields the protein CASIITPSGVGSEQYF.

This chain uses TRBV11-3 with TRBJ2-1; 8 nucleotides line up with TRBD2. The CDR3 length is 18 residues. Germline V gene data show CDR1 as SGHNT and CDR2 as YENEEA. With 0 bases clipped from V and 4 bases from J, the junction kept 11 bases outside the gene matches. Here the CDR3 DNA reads TGTGCCAGCAGCTTAGATCCGGGGTCGGGAGGGGAGTACAATGAGCAGTTCTTC. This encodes CASSLDPGSGGEYNEQFF.

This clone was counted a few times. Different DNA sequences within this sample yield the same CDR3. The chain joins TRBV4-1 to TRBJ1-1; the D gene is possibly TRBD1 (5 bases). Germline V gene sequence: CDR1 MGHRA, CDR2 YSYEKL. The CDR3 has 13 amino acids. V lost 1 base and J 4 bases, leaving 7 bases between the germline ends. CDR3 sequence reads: CASSQVRGTEAFF. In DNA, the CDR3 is TGCGCCAGCAGCCAAGTAAGGGGCACTGAAGCTTTCTTT.

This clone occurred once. CDR3 in DNA: TGTGCCAGCACTCGGGGGCGGGAGGCTAGTCATTTCTTC. The encoded protein is CASTRGREASHFF. V usage is TRBV7-2 and J usage is TRBJ2-1, with 8 bases identical to TRBD2. V dropped 7 bases and J dropped 16; count of bases not matched to a gene: 15. The V gene's germline CDR1 is SGHTA and CDR2 FQGNSA. The length of the CDR3 is 13 residues.

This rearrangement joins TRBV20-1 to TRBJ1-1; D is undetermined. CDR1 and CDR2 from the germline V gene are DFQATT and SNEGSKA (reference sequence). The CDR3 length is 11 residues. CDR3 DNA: TGCAGCGCGGGCAGGACCACTGAAGCTTTCTTT. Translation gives CSAGRTTEAFF.

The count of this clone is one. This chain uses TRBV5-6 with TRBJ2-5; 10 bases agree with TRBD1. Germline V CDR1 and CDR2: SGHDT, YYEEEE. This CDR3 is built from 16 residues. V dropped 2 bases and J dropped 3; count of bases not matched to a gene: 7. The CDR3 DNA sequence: TGTGCCAGCAGCTTCATACGGGACAGGGGTGAAGAGACCCAGTACTTC. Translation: CASSFIRDRGEETQYF.

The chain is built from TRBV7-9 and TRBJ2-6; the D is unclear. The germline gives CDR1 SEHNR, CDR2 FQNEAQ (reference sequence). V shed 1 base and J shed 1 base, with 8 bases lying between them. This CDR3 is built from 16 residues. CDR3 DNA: TGTGCCAGCAGCTTAGTGGGTGGTTCTGGGGCCAACGTCCTGACTTTC. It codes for CASSLVGGSGANVLTF. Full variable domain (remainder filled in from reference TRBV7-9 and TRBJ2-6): DTGVSQNPRHKITKRGQNVTFRCDPISEHNRLYWYRQTLGQGPEFLTYFQNEAQLEKSRLLSDRFSAERPKGSFSTLEIQRTEQGDSAMYLCASSLVGGSGANVLTFGAGSRLTVL.

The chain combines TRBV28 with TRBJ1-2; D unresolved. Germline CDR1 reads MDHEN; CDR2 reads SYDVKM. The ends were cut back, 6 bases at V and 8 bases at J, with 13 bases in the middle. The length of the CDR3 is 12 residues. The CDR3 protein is CASRWATQGYTF. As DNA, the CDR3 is TGTGCCAGCAGATGGGCAACTCAAGGCTACACCTTC.

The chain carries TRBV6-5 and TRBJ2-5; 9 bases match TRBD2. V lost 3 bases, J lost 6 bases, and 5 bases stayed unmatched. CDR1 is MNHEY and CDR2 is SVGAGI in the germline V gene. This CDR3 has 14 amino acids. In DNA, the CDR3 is TGTGCCAGCAGTTATAGCGGGAGCCAGAAGACCCAGTACTTC. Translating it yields CASSYSGSQKTQYF.

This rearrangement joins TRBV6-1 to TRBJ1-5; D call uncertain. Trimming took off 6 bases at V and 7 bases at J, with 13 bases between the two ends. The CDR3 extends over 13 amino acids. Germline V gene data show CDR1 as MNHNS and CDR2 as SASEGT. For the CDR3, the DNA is TGTGCCAGCAGGAGGGTTGGGAGCCAGCCCCAGCATTTT. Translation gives CASRRVGSQPQHF.

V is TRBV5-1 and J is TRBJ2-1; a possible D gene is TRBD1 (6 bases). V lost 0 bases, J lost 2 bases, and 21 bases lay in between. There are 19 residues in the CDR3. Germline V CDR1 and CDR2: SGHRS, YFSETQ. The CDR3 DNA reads TGCGCCAGCAGCTTGGCCTTGGGGGCAGGGGCGATTCCCTACAATGAGCAGTTCTTC. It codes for CASSLALGAGAIPYNEQFF. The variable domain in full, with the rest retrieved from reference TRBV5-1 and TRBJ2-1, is KAGVTQTPRYLIKTRGQQVTLSCSPISGHRSVSWYQQTPGQGLQFLFEYFSETQRNKGNFPGRFSGRQFSNSRSEMNVSTLELGDSALYLCASSLALGAGAIPYNEQFFGPGTRLTVL.

CDR3 DNA sequence: TGTGCCAGCAGTGCTCTAGGACAGGGGCAAAGAACCTATGGCTACACCTTC. Amino acid sequence: CASSALGQGQRTYGYTF. The rearrangement uses TRBV28 and TRBJ1-2; 9 positions match TRBD1. The V gene end was trimmed by 5 bases and the J gene end by 4 bases; junction bases not matched to a gene: 14. This CDR3 has 17 amino acids. The germline V gene has CDR1 MDHEN and CDR2 SYDVKM.

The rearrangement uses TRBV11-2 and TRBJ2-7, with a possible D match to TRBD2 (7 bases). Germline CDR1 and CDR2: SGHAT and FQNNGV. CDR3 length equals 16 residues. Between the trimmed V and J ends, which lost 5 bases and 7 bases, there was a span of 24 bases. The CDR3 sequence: CASSLGGDPRGKEQYF. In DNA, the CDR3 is TGTGCCAGCAGCCTAGGGGGGGACCCTCGGGGTAAGGAGCAGTACTTC.

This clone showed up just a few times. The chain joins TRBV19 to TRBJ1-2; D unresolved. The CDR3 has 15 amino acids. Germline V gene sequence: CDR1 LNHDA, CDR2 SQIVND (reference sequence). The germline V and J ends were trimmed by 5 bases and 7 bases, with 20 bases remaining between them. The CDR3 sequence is CASSPRSTWEGGYTF. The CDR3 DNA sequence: TGTGCCAGTAGTCCCCGAAGTACCTGGGAAGGTGGCTACACCTTC.

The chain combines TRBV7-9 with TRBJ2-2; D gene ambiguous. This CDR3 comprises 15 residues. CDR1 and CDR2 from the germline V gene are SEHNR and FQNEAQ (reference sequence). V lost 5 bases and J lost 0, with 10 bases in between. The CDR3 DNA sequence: TGTGCCAGCAGCCCCCCGGCCGCGAACACCGGGGAGCTGTTTTTT. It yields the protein CASSPPAANTGELFF. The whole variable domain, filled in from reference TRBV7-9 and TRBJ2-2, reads DTGVSQNPRHKITKRGQNVTFRCDPISEHNRLYWYRQTLGQGPEFLTYFQNEAQLEKSRLLSDRFSAERPKGSFSTLEIQRTEQGDSAMYLCASSPPAANTGELFFGEGSRLTVL.